The 15 T cell receptor beta chains in this list originate from one sample, sequenced in a study of shared clonotypes between healthy human individuals. The assay was immunoSEQ multiplex PCR, and TCRdb's table has in-frame clones only and misses some. The sample contains approximately 340,000 clones, approximately 79% of which appear only once. Sequencing was performed on memory CD4+ T cells sorted from blood. This sample's subset: CD45RA-negative fraction. Source of these receptors: a man aged 25 to 45 in good health.

This clone was seen only once. The chain is built from TRBV5-1 and TRBJ2-7, with 7 bases that match TRBD2. The CDR3 runs to 15 residues. The germline gives CDR1 SGHRS, CDR2 YFSETQ. Losses at the gene ends were 0 bases for V and 1 base for J; bases not matched to a gene: 4. The CDR3 here is CASSLEPAGSYEQYF. CDR3 nucleotides: TGCGCCAGCAGCTTGGAACCAGCGGGGTCCTACGAGCAGTACTTC.

The chain couples TRBV15 to TRBJ2-7; D possibly corresponds to TRBD2 (5 bases). The CDR3 is 15 amino acids. Germline loops: CDR1 LNHNV, CDR2 YYDKDF (reference sequence). Deletions cut 0 bases from V and 5 bases from J, with 14 bases between. The CDR3 spells CATSRDQWEHHEQYF. The CDR3 DNA sequence: TGTGCCACCAGCAGAGATCAGTGGGAGCACCACGAGCAGTACTTC.

This chain uses TRBV19 with TRBJ2-2; D not resolved. This CDR3 region has 15 residues. V lost 1 base to trimming and J lost 3 bases, with 9 bases between them. Germline CDR1 is LNHDA and CDR2 is SQIVND (reference sequence). CDR3 coding DNA: TGTGCCAGTAGTATAGGGGGTTCCGACACCGGGGAGCTGTTTTTT. Amino acids: CASSIGGSDTGELFF.

This clone was counted only a few times. CDR3 nucleotides: TGTGCCAGCAGCAACCATGACAGGGGCTTATCCTACGAGCAGTACTTC. Translation: CASSNHDRGLSYEQYF. This rearrangement joins TRBV5-5 to TRBJ2-7; TRBD1 agrees at 8 bases. Germline V gene data show CDR1 as SGHKS and CDR2 as YYEKEE (reference sequence). The V gene end was trimmed by 4 bases and the J gene end by 1 base; junction bases not matched to a gene: 10. The CDR3 extends over 16 amino acids.

The chain employs TRBV5-4 and TRBJ2-1; 10 bases match TRBD2. Losses at the gene ends were 1 base for V and 6 bases for J; bases not matched to a gene: 4. Germline V gene data show CDR1 as SGHNT and CDR2 as YYREEE (reference sequence). The CDR3 is 15 amino acids. This CDR3 reads CASSLRTSGRNEQFF. The CDR3 DNA follows: TGTGCCAGCAGCTTGAGGACTAGCGGCCGCAATGAGCAGTTCTTC.

The J gene is TRBJ2-7, the V gene TRBV12-2; whether TRBD2, the table's D call, matches the DNA was not checked. TRBV12-2 corresponds to a pseudogene. The CDR3 runs 19 residues. This CDR3 reads CASRLKPDALAGVPYEQYF. CDR3 coding DNA: TGTGCAAGTCGCTTAAAACCAGACGCACTAGCGGGAGTTCCCTACGAGCAGTACTTC.

This clone was recorded once. The chain carries TRBV9 and TRBJ2-2, with D perhaps being TRBD1 or TRBD2 (5 bases each). Trimming took off 0 bases at V and 3 bases at J, with 15 bases between the two ends. The CDR3 length is 17 residues. Germline loops: CDR1 SGDLS, CDR2 YYNGEE. CDR3 region: CASSVGGTIGHTGELFF. In nucleotides, the CDR3 is TGTGCCAGCAGCGTAGGGGGGACCATAGGGCACACCGGGGAGCTGTTTTTT. Together with reference TRBV9 and TRBJ2-2, the CDR3 gives the full variable domain: DSGVTQTPKHLITATGQRVTLRCSPRSGDLSVYWYQQSLDQGLQFLIQYYNGEERAKGNILERFSAQQFPDLHSELNLSSLELGDSALYFCASSVGGTIGHTGELFFGEGSRLTVL.

The rearrangement joins TRBV5-8 to TRBJ2-5; D remains unclear. The CDR3 runs to 15 residues. V lost 0 bases, J lost 2 bases, and 11 bases lay in between. Germline V gene data show CDR1 as SGHTS and CDR2 as YDEGEE. DNA for the CDR3: TGTGCCAGCAGCTTGGAGGGATCTGAACAAGAGACCCAGTACTTC. Translation gives CASSLEGSEQETQYF. Using reference TRBV5-8 and TRBJ2-5 for the parts outside the CDR3, the full variable domain is EAGVTQSPTHLIKTRGQQATLRCSPISGHTSVYWYQQALGLGLQFLLWYDEGEERNRGNFPPRFSGRQFPNYSSELNVNALELEDSALYLCASSLEGSEQETQYFGPGTRLLVL.

The chain is built from TRBV10-3 and TRBJ1-2; TRBD1 aligns across 8 bases. Looked up from germline, CDR1 is ENHRY and CDR2 is SYGVKD. After removal of 2 bases from V and 4 bases from J, the junction contained 6 bases not matched to a gene. This CDR3 has 15 amino acids. Written as DNA, the CDR3 is TGTGCCATCAGTGAGGAACAGGGGGTTGGCTATGGCTACACCTTC. This codes for CAISEEQGVGYGYTF.

This clone has just a few counts. V usage is TRBV14 and J usage is TRBJ2-7; D possibly uses TRBD1 or TRBD2 (7 bases each). The CDR3 contains 16 residues. Germline V gives CDR1 SGHDN, CDR2 FVKESK. Trimming removed 3 bases from V and 0 bases from J, with 15 bases in between. CDR3 coding DNA: TGTGCCAGCAGCCAGGGGGGGACAGCGGTCTCCTACGAGCAGTACTTC. Translating it yields CASSQGGTAVSYEQYF.

This clone was recorded a few times. The chain joins TRBV5-1 to TRBJ1-1; 10 bases are shared with TRBD1. V lost 4 bases and J lost 6; bases outside the gene matches: 6. This CDR3 has 14 residues. Germline V gene lookup returns CDR1 SGHRS and CDR2 YFSETQ. The DNA of the CDR3 is TGCGCCAGCAGCACCTCGGGACAGGGGTCTGAAGCTTTCTTT. Translating gives CASSTSGQGSEAFF.

In its sample, this clone was seen once. This sequence joins TRBV5-1 and TRBJ2-7; a weak D match, TRBD2 (5 bases). Germline CDR1 and CDR2: SGHRS and YFSETQ. The ends were cut back, 0 bases at V and 0 bases at J, with 13 bases in the middle. The CDR3 is 16 amino acids. As DNA, the CDR3 is TGCGCCAGCAGCTTGGTCGGGGATCCGAGCTCCTACGAGCAGTACTTC. It translates to CASSLVGDPSSYEQYF.

The chain employs TRBV9 and TRBJ1-2, with D possibly being TRBD1 (6 bases). CDR1 SGDLS and CDR2 YYNGEE come from the germline V gene. The germline V and J ends were trimmed by 4 bases and 8 bases, with 12 bases remaining between them. CDR3 length: 12 residues. The CDR3 bases are TGTGCCAGCAGCCCAGGGGTTAGCGGCTACACCTTC. This encodes CASSPGVSGYTF.

This rearrangement joins TRBV7-2 to TRBJ2-7; 13 positions agree with TRBD2. Per the germline V gene, CDR1 is SGHTA and CDR2 is FQGNSA. V was pared by 1 base and J by 6 bases, with 9 bases of the junction left unmatched. The CDR3 is 17 amino acids. DNA for the CDR3: TGTGCCAGCAGCTTAGGGGGACCGGGACTAGCGGGATCCGAGCAGTACTTC. This gives the protein CASSLGGPGLAGSEQYF.

The J gene is TRBJ1-5, the V gene TRBV19; D not resolved. This CDR3 has 14 amino acids. V shed 10 bases and J shed 0 bases, with 13 bases lying between them. Germline lookup yields CDR1 LNHDA and CDR2 SQIVND (reference sequence). In DNA, the CDR3 is TGTGCCACCAGTAGTTTTAGTAGCAATCAGCCCCAGCATTTT. The encoded protein is CATSSFSSNQPQHF.